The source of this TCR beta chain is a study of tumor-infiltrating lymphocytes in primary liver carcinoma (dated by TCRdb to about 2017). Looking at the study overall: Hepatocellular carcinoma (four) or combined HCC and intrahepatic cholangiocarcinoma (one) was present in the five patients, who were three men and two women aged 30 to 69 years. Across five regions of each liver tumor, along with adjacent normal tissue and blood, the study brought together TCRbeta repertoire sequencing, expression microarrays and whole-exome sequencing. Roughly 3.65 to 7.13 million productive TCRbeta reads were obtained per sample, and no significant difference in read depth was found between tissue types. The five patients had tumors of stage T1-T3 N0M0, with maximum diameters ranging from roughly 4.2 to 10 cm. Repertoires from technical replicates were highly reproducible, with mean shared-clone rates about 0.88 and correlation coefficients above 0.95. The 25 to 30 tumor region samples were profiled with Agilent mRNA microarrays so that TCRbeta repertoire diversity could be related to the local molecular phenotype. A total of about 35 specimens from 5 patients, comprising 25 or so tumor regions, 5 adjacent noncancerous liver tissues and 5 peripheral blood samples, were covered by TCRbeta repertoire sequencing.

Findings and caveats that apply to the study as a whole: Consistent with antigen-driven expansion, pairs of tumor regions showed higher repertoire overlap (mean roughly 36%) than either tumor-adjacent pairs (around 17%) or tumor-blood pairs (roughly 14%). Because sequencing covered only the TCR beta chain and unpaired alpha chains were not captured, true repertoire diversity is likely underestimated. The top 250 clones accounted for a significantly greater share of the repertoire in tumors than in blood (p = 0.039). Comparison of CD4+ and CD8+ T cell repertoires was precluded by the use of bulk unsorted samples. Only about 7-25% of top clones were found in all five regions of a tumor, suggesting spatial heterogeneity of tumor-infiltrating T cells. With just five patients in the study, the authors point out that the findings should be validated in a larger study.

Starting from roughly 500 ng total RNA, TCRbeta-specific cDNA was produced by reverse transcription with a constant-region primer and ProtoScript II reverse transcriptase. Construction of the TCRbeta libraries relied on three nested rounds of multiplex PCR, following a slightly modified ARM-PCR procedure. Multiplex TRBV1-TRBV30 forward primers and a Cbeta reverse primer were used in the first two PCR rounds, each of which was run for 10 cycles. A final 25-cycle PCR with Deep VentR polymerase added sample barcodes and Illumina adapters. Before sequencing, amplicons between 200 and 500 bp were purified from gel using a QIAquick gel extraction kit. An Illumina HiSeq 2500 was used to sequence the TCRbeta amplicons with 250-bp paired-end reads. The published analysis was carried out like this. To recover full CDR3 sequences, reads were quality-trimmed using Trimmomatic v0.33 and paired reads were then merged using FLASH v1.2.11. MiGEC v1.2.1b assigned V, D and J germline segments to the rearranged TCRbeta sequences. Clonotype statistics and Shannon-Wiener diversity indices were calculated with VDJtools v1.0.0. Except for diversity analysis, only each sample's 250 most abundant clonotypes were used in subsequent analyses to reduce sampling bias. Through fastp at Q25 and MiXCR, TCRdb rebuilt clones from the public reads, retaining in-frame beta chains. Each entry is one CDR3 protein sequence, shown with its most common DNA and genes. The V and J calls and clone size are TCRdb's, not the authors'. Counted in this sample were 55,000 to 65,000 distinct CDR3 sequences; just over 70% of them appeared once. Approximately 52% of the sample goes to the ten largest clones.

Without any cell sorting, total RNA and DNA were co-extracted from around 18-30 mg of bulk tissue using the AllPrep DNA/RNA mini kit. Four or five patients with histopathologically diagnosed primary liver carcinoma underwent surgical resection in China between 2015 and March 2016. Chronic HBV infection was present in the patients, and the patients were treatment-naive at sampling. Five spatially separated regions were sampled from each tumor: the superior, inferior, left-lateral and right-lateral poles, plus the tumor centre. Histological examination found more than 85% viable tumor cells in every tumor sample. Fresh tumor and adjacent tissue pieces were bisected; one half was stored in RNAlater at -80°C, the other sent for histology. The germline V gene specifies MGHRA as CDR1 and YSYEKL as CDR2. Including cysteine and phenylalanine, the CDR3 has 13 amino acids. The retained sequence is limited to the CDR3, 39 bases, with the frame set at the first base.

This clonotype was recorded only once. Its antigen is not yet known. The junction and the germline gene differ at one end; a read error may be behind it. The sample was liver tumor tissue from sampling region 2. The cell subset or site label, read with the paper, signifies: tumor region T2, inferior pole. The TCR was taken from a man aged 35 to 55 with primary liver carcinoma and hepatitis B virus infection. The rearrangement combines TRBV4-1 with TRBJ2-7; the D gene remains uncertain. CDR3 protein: CAGSPGPWYKQYF. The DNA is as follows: TGCGCCGGCAGCCCGGGTCCTTGGTACAAGCAGTACTTC.